Sequencing of this TCR beta chain was carried out in a study of human T cells and chemical hapten exposure. Individual cDNA molecules (in the library) carried attached unique molecular identifiers. In TCRdb, the 5' RACE reads were re-called with MiXCR into one record per CDR3 protein. The repertoire consists of 130,000 or so distinct CDR3 sequences, with around 4.4% occurring once and the leading ten covering over 1.2%. The starting material, unfractionated whole blood, was used for total RNA extraction. This clonotype was detected ten times or more. The CDR3 runs to 15 residues. Trimming shortened V by 6 bases and J by 6 bases, and 18 bases separated the two germline ends.

This clonotype was sampled from a female donor in good health. The chain is built from TRBV12-3 or TRBV12-4 and TRBJ1-5; the D is unclear. CDR3 bases: TGTGCCAGCAGCCGTGTGCGGGGTCCGAGTCAGCCCCAGCATTTT. Residues: CASSRVRGPSQPQHF.